Presented here are 23 T cell receptor beta chains from one specimen sequenced in a study of blood T cells in healthy people across ages. A second PCR of roughly 7 to 11 cycles used a sample-barcoded 5' primer and a J-beta primer mix. TCRdb analysed the 5' RACE reads with MiXCR anew, one entry per CDR3 protein. This table has roughly 930,000 distinct CDR3 sequences, around 48% appearing once. Sequencing was carried out using blood. These receptors were obtained from a man aged 25 to 40 in good health.

This clonotype has only a few counts. V gene TRBV2 combines with J gene TRBJ2-7, with D possibly matching TRBD1 (5 bases). The CDR3 runs 14 residues. Trimming took off 6 bases at V and 2 bases at J, with 14 bases between the two ends. Germline CDR1 SNHLY, CDR2 FYNNEI. CDR3 in DNA: TGTGCCAGCAGACGCCAGGGTAGCACCTACGAGCAGTACTTC. It codes for CASRRQGSTYEQYF.

This clonotype appeared a few times. The chain links TRBV12-3 or TRBV12-4 to TRBJ2-7; 7 bases match TRBD2. J was trimmed by 6 bases and V by 5 bases; bases with no gene match: 4. The CDR3 totals 12 residues. The CDR3 DNA reads TGTGCCAGCAGTCTACTAGCGCGCGAGCAGTACTTC. This translates into CASSLLAREQYF.

This clonotype was detected a few times. This chain uses TRBV6-1 with TRBJ2-3, with D uncertain. Trimming cost V 8 bases and J 2 bases, with 11 bases left between them. The V gene's germline CDR1 is MNHNS and CDR2 SASEGT. The CDR3 contains 13 residues. This chain's CDR3 is CASGDSYTDTQYF. CDR3 DNA: TGTGCCAGCGGCGATTCTTACACAGATACGCAGTATTTT.

The CDR3: CASSGDGNSPLHF. The CDR3 DNA follows: TGTGCCAGCAGCGGGGACGGTAATTCACCCCTCCACTTT. The chain couples TRBV3-1 to TRBJ1-6; D may be TRBD1 (5 bases). The V end lost 5 bases, the J end lost 6 bases, and 8 bases lay between the germline ends. Germline CDR1 and CDR2: LGHDT and YNNKEL (reference sequence). The CDR3 is 13 residues long. The variable domain in full, with the rest retrieved from reference TRBV3-1 and TRBJ1-6, is DTAVSQTPKYLVTQMGNDKSIKCEQNLGHDTMYWYKQDSKKFLKIMFSYNNKELIINETVPNRFSPKSPDKAHLNLHINSLELGDSAVYFCASSGDGNSPLHFGNGTRLTVT.

This clonotype was seen a handful of times. The gene calls are TRBV2 and TRBJ1-5; D unresolved. Germline loops: CDR1 SNHLY, CDR2 FYNNEI. The CDR3 totals 13 residues. Trimming took 8 bases from V and 7 from J, leaving 15 bases between them. The CDR3 loop is CASPRAAGQPQHF. DNA of the CDR3: TGTGCCAGCCCAAGGGCGGCAGGCCAGCCCCAGCATTTT.

Here the CDR3 reads CASSQELDYNEQYF. The DNA of the CDR3 is TGCGCCAGCAGCCAAGAGCTAGATTACAATGAGCAGTACTTC. The chain employs TRBV4-3 and TRBJ2-5; D remains ambiguous. The ends were cut back, 0 bases at V and 11 bases at J, with 16 bases in the middle. Germline V lookup: CDR1 LGHNA, CDR2 YSLEER. The CDR3 has 14 amino acids.

The chain recombines TRBV4-3 with TRBJ2-3; D uncertain. Germline values: CDR1 LGHNA, CDR2 YSLEER. This CDR3 spans 15 amino acids. V lost 1 base and J 8 bases, leaving 16 bases between the germline ends. CDR3: CASSQVGSAVSTQYF. The DNA of the CDR3 is TGCGCCAGCAGCCAAGTGGGGTCCGCAGTGAGTACGCAGTATTTT.

J is TRBJ2-2 and V is TRBV6-4; either TRBD1 or TRBD2 may fit D (6 bases each). Germline V gives CDR1 MRHNA, CDR2 SNTAGT. The CDR3 covers 14 residues. With 4 bases removed from V and 3 bases from J, the gap between germline ends came to 9 bases. The CDR3 is CASSAGAYTGELFF. CDR3 nucleotides: TGTGCCAGCAGTGCGGGGGCCTACACCGGGGAGCTGTTTTTT.

The V and J genes are TRBV20-1 and TRBJ2-1; D might be TRBD2 (7 bases). Germline lookup yields CDR1 DFQATT and CDR2 SNEGSKA (reference sequence). Trimming removed 7 bases from V and 0 bases from J, with 19 bases in between. The CDR3 is made up of 16 amino acids. CDR3 DNA: TGCAGTGTCGAGGGGGGGGACCGGAGCTCCTACAATGAGCAGTTCTTC. Protein: CSVEGGDRSSYNEQFF.

Ten or more counts support this clonotype. The chain couples TRBV28 to TRBJ2-7; D might be TRBD2 (8 bases). This CDR3 is built from 15 residues. Germline CDR1 and CDR2: MDHEN and SYDVKM. Trimming pared 5 bases from V and 2 bases from J, leaving 16 bases between. The CDR3 bases are TGTGCCAGCAGTCTCCCCGGGAGGGGGCCCTACGAGCAGTACTTC. This encodes CASSLPGRGPYEQYF. The complete variable domain, with remaining parts taken from reference TRBV28 and TRBJ2-7, reads DVKVTQSSRYLVKRTGEKVFLECVQDMDHENMFWYRQDPGLGLRLIYFSYDVKMKEKGDIPEGYSVSREKKERFSLILESASTNQTSMYLCASSLPGRGPYEQYFGPGTRLTVT.

The chain links TRBV29-1 to TRBJ2-3, with 14 positions matching TRBD2. V gave up 4 bases and J gave up 6 bases; unmatched junction bases: 3. The CDR3 has 14 amino acids. Germline V gene data show CDR1 as SQVTM and CDR2 as ANQGSEA. CDR3 in amino acids: CSVVTSGGEDTQYF. The CDR3 DNA follows: TGCAGCGTTGTGACTAGCGGGGGGGAGGATACGCAGTATTTT.

The chain links TRBV6-2 or TRBV6-3 to TRBJ1-2; the D gene is possibly TRBD1 (6 bases). V was clipped by 6 bases and J by 4 bases, with 12 bases between them. There are 13 residues in the CDR3. Germline CDR1 is MNHEY and CDR2 is SVGEGT. CDR3 sequence (DNA): TGTGCCAGCAGGATAACAGGGATCTATGGCTACACCTTC. Amino acids: CASRITGIYGYTF.

In regard to this clonotype: A much bigger clone sits one base away, suggesting this may be a read error. This chain joins TRBV5-1 and TRBJ1-5; 8 bases map to TRBD1. Gene TRBJ2-3 matches the end of the DNA better, so the J call may be wrong. The germline gives CDR1 SGHRS, CDR2 YFSETQ. This CDR3 comprises 14 residues. CDR3 residues: CASSLDRADQPQYF. In nucleotides, the CDR3 is TGCGCCAGCAGCCTGGACAGGGCGGATCAGCCCCAGTATTTT.

This clonotype has just a few counts. The gene calls are TRBV25-1 and TRBJ2-7, with 8 bases fitting TRBD1. The CDR3 is 15 amino acids. The junction had 9 bases not matched to a gene; V was cut back by 1 base and J by 7 bases. Germline V lookup: CDR1 MGHDK, CDR2 SYGVNS. This CDR3 is CASSESEGQGGEQYF. CDR3 nucleotide sequence: TGTGCCAGCAGTGAATCCGAAGGACAGGGAGGAGAGCAGTACTTC.

This chain links TRBV4-1 with TRBJ2-7; D is uncertain. V lost 0 bases and J lost 2, with 8 bases in between. CDR3 length: 14 residues. The germline gives CDR1 MGHRA, CDR2 YSYEKL. DNA of the CDR3: TGCGCCAGCAGCCAAGAAATATACACCTACGAGCAGTACTTC. Amino acid sequence: CASSQEIYTYEQYF.

The genes are TRBV11-2 and TRBJ2-1; D ambiguous. There are 14 residues in the CDR3. Germline assignment: CDR1 SGHAT and CDR2 FQNNGV. Trimming took 5 bases from V and 8 from J, leaving 16 bases between them. CDR3 protein: CASSPSPPVDEQFF. In nucleotides, the CDR3 is TGTGCCAGCAGCCCTAGTCCTCCAGTGGATGAGCAGTTCTTC.

The gene calls are TRBV20-1 and TRBJ1-1, with D perhaps matching TRBD1 (5 bases). The CDR3 loop spans 13 amino acids. The germline CDR1 and CDR2 sequences are DFQATT and SNEGSKA (reference sequence). V was clipped by 6 bases and J by 2 bases, with 13 bases between them. CDR3 nucleotides: TGCAGTGCGGGCAGGGAACGAAACACTGAAGCTTTCTTT. This encodes CSAGRERNTEAFF.

This clonotype was observed once. The V gene is TRBV28, the J gene TRBJ2-7; D gene ambiguous. V was pared by 6 bases and J by 3 bases, with 12 bases between. The CDR3 contains 13 residues. Per the germline V gene, CDR1 is MDHEN and CDR2 is SYDVKM. The CDR3 reads CASSQDLRYEQYF. CDR3 nucleotide sequence: TGTGCCAGCAGCCAGGACCTTCGCTACGAGCAGTACTTC.

There are a few counts of this clonotype. A much larger clone lies one base from this, so it may be a read error. The CDR3 sequence: CASSVGAGSDEQYF. The CDR3 coding sequence is TGTGCCAGCAGCGTAGGGGCAGGGAGCGACGAGCAGTACTTC. This sequence joins TRBV7-9 and TRBJ2-5; D could derive from TRBD1 or TRBD2 (5 bases each). The J call may be incorrect, as the DNA end agrees better with TRBJ2-7. The CDR3 has 14 amino acids. The germline CDR1 and CDR2 sequences are SEHNR and FQNEAQ (reference sequence).

The gene calls are TRBV6-6 and TRBJ2-7; tentative D call: TRBD2 (6 bases). V dropped 6 bases and J dropped 2 bases, with 14 bases sitting between them. This CDR3 has 14 residues. Germline loops: CDR1 MNHNY, CDR2 SVGAGI (reference sequence). The CDR3 sequence: CASRPGGDTYEQYF. CDR3 nucleotides: TGTGCCAGCAGACCAGGCGGGGATACCTACGAGCAGTACTTC.

The chain has TRBV10-2 and TRBJ2-1, with TRBD1 matching 10 bases. The CDR3 length is 14 residues. V lost 2 bases and J lost 8; bases outside the gene matches: 3. Germline V gives CDR1 WSHSY, CDR2 SAAADI. For the CDR3, the DNA is TGCGCCAGCAGTGAGGACAGGGGGCGCGATGAGCAGTTCTTC. Its protein is CASSEDRGRDEQFF.

This clonotype occurred a few times. V usage is TRBV3-1 and J usage is TRBJ2-7, with 9 bases matching TRBD2. V shed 6 bases, J shed 2 bases, and the junction held 11 bases outside the gene matches. This CDR3 is 16 amino acids long. Germline V CDR1 and CDR2: LGHDT, YNNKEL (reference sequence). CDR3 in DNA: TGTGCCAGCAGTCCCAATCGGGGACTAGCAACCTACGAGCAGTACTTC. This codes for CASSPNRGLATYEQYF.

The V call is TRBV7-8, the J call TRBJ2-4; D is undetermined. The CDR3 length is 16 residues. Germline CDR1 is SGHVS and CDR2 is FQNEAQ. Trimming cost V 1 base and J 0 bases, with 10 bases left between them. CDR3 protein: CASSLEENLAKNIQYF. The CDR3, as DNA: TGTGCCAGCAGCTTAGAGGAGAACCTAGCCAAAAACATTCAGTACTTC.